The 3 T cell receptor beta chains in this list originate from one sample, sequenced in a study of CD8 T cells in Susac syndrome. The RNA, 0.5 to 1 ug, was put through reverse transcription using random hexamers. Via MiXCR, TCRdb re-called the immunoSEQ multiplex PCR reads, giving one row per CDR3 protein. The sample has some 120,000 distinct CDR3 sequences, over 90% seen once; the top ten hold 0.09% to 0.15%. The sequenced sample consisted of CD4+ T cells from PBMCs. The receptors stem from a human donor in good health.

This sequence joins TRBV2 and TRBJ2-5; TRBD2 matches at 9 bases. The CDR3 spans 13 residues. Germline V lookup: CDR1 SNHLY, CDR2 FYNNEI. The trim removed 8 bases at V and 5 bases at J, leaving 6 bases unmatched. As DNA, the CDR3 is TGTGCCAGCGTAGCGGGAGCGGTTGAGACCCAGTACTTC. Its translation is CASVAGAVETQYF.

The V gene is TRBV7-2, the J gene TRBJ1-1; maybe TRBD1 (5 bases). V was clipped by 1 base and J by 1 base, with 13 bases between them. Germline loops: CDR1 SGHTA, CDR2 FQGNSA. The CDR3 loop spans 16 amino acids. The CDR3 DNA reads as TGTGCCAGCAGCTTAGACCGCCAGGGCCCGAACACTGAAGCTTTCTTT. Residues: CASSLDRQGPNTEAFF.

The rearrangement links TRBV6-1 to TRBJ2-5; D is perhaps TRBD1 (5 bases). V was clipped by 2 bases and J by 4 bases, with 5 bases between them. CDR1 and CDR2 (germline): MNHNS, SASEGT. The CDR3 is made up of 12 amino acids. The CDR3 loop reads CASSERGETQYF. The CDR3, as DNA: TGTGCCAGCAGTGAAAGGGGAGAGACCCAGTACTTC.